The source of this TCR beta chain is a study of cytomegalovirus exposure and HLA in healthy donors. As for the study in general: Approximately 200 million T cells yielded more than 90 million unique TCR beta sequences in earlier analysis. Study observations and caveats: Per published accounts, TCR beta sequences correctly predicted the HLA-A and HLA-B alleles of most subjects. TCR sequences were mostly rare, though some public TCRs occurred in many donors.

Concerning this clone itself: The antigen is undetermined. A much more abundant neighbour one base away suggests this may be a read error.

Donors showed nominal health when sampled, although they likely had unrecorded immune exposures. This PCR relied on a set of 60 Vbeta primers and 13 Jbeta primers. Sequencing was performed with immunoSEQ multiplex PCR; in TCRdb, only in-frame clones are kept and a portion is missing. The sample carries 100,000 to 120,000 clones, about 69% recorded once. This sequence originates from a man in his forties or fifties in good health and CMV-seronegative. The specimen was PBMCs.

The CDR3 DNA reads as TGTGCCAGCAGCGGGGGGGACACTGAAGCTTTCTTT. Translation: CASSGGDTEAFF. The chain recombines TRBV11-3 with TRBJ1-1, with a tentative D call TRBD1 (5 bases). Germline V gene sequence: CDR1 SGHNT, CDR2 YENEEA. The germline V and J ends were trimmed by 5 bases and 3 bases, with 7 bases remaining between them. The CDR3 spans 12 residues.